This T cell receptor (beta chain) was recovered during a study of blood T cell repertoires in COVID-19. Germline V gene sequence: CDR1 ENHRY, CDR2 SYGVKD. J lost 1 base, V lost 3 bases, and 7 bases had no gene match. The CDR3 runs to 16 residues. As processed by the authors: By means of reference gene primer amplification, nucleated cell counts were estimated. Repertoires were generated with immunoSEQ multiplex PCR, while TCRdb's copy carries only in-frame clones and drops some. The V and J calls and clone size were taken over from that table, and D and trimming were inferred from the DNA. This table has about 120,000 clones, roughly 89% appearing once.

The sample was peripheral blood. The TCR was taken from an older woman with COVID-19, enrolled during active disease. V is TRBV10-3 and J is TRBJ2-3, with 7 positions matching TRBD1. The CDR3 loop is CAISDEARGRTDTQYF. The DNA of the CDR3 is TGTGCCATCAGTGACGAGGCTAGGGGGCGCACAGATACGCAGTATTTT.